These 29 T cell receptor beta chains came from one sample sequenced in a study of technical replicates of blood from a handful of donors (dated by TCRdb to 2017 to 2019). The library relied on the immunoSEQ multiplex PCR assay. TCRdb mirrors the immuneACCESS table, restricted to in-frame sequences. Some clones are absent from its copies; in checked studies, under half trace to an unresolved V gene, and the reason for the others is unknown. This sample holds 80,000 or so clones; about 96% were observed only once. Together, the top ten hold about 0.2% of the sample. Sequencing was carried out using T cells isolated from PBMCs. The receptor set was obtained from a human donor in good health.

This rearrangement joins TRBV7-9 to TRBJ1-2; D gene uncertain. The germline V gene encodes CDR1 SEHNR and CDR2 FQNEAQ (reference sequence). V lost 3 bases, J lost 3 bases, and 14 bases lay in between. The CDR3 is 15 amino acids. CDR3 bases: TGTGCCAGCAGCTTCGAGGAACACCCCTACTATGGCTACACCTTC. Its translation is CASSFEEHPYYGYTF. Variable domain in full (rest from reference TRBV7-9 and TRBJ1-2): DTGVSQNPRHKITKRGQNVTFRCDPISEHNRLYWYRQTLGQGPEFLTYFQNEAQLEKSRLLSDRFSAERPKGSFSTLEIQRTEQGDSAMYLCASSFEEHPYYGYTFGSGTRLTVV.

The rearrangement uses TRBV28 and TRBJ1-4, with D possibly matching TRBD1 (5 bases). Trimming took 5 bases from V and 0 from J, leaving 16 bases between them. In germline, CDR1 is MDHEN, CDR2 SYDVKM. The CDR3 runs to 17 residues. The CDR3 coding sequence is TGTGCCAGCAGTAGTCACAGGAGAGAGGCAACTAATGAAAAACTGTTTTTT. Its translation is CASSSHRREATNEKLFF.

The chain carries TRBV28 and TRBJ2-7, with TRBD1 matching over 8 bases. The CDR3 is 15 amino acids. Germline assignment: CDR1 MDHEN and CDR2 SYDVKM. V lost 5 bases, J lost 7 bases, and 13 bases stayed unmatched. In DNA, the CDR3 is TGTGCCAGCAGTCCGTGGGACAGGACCATATGGGAGCAGTACTTC. Encoded protein: CASSPWDRTIWEQYF.

This chain connects TRBV19 to TRBJ1-1; D possibly corresponds to TRBD1 (5 bases). The length of the CDR3 is 14 residues. V gave up 7 bases and J gave up 1 base, with 13 bases separating them. The germline V gene has CDR1 LNHDA and CDR2 SQIVND (reference sequence). DNA of the CDR3: TGTGCCAGTATCGGGGGTACCCCGAACACTGAAGCTTTCTTT. Translated: CASIGGTPNTEAFF.

J is TRBJ2-7 and V is TRBV5-1, with TRBD2 identical over 8 bases. Trimming took 0 bases from V and 5 from J; bases not matched to a gene: 10. There are 16 residues in the CDR3. CDR1 is SGHRS and CDR2 is YFSETQ in the germline V gene. CDR3 nucleotides: TGCGCCAGCAGCTTGGCCCTCGGGCCGGGAGGGGACGAGCAGTACTTC. Protein product: CASSLALGPGGDEQYF.

This chain links TRBV6-5 with TRBJ1-3; TRBD1 agrees at 8 bases. Germline V CDR1 and CDR2: MNHEY, SVGAGI. The CDR3 extends over 15 amino acids. V shed 7 bases, J shed 2 bases, and the junction held 7 bases outside the gene matches. In DNA form, the CDR3 reads TGTGCCAGCACCAAAGCAGGGGGCCCTGGAAACACCATATATTTT. Protein: CASTKAGGPGNTIYF.

The chain employs TRBV2 and TRBJ1-2; a weak D match, TRBD1 (5 bases). The V gene's germline CDR1 is SNHLY and CDR2 FYNNEI. Deletions cut 4 bases from V and 3 bases from J, with 12 bases between. CDR3 length equals 14 residues. The DNA of the CDR3 is TGTGCCAGCAGTGGGAGGGGATTTGACTATGGCTACACCTTC. Encoded protein: CASSGRGFDYGYTF.

This clone was picked up one time. The V gene is TRBV6-5, the J gene TRBJ2-1; D is perhaps TRBD2 (6 bases). V was clipped by 0 bases and J by 3 bases, with 9 bases between them. This CDR3 is 15 amino acids long. Looked up from germline, CDR1 is MNHEY and CDR2 is SVGAGI. The CDR3 loop reads CASSYSGLVYNEQFF. Here the CDR3 DNA reads TGTGCCAGCAGTTACTCGGGACTTGTCTACAATGAGCAGTTCTTC.

The chain carries TRBV11-3 and TRBJ1-1, with 8 bases lining up with TRBD1. J gave up 4 bases and V 6 bases, and 7 bases lay outside the gene matches. The germline V gene has CDR1 SGHNT and CDR2 YENEEA. This CDR3 has 14 residues. The CDR3 bases are TGTGCCAGCAGGTCTAGGACAGGGATCACTGAAGCTTTCTTT. This gives the protein CASRSRTGITEAFF.

V is TRBV5-4 and J is TRBJ2-7; a possible D gene is TRBD2 (6 bases). The CDR3 is 18 amino acids. Trimming left V 4 bases short and J 0 bases short, with 23 bases between. Germline loops: CDR1 SGHNT, CDR2 YYREEE (reference sequence). The CDR3 nucleotides read TGTGCCAGCAGCGTGGGGGGTTTTGGGCGGGCCTACTCCTACGAGCAGTACTTC. Protein sequence: CASSVGGFGRAYSYEQYF.

J is TRBJ2-5 and V is TRBV6-1, with 8 bases fitting TRBD1. Trimming cost V 6 bases and J 3 bases; bases outside gene matches: 9. The germline V gene has CDR1 MNHNS and CDR2 SASEGT. This CDR3 is 15 amino acids long. Written as DNA, the CDR3 is TGTGCCAGCAGGGAGGACAGGGCGTGGGAAGAGACCCAGTACTTC. It is translated as CASREDRAWEETQYF.

The V gene is TRBV5-5, the J gene TRBJ2-1, with TRBD1 matching 9 bases. The CDR3 loop spans 17 amino acids. Unmatched junction bases numbered 14, after V lost 3 bases and J lost 7 bases. Germline CDR1 SGHKS, CDR2 YYEKEE (reference sequence). CDR3 sequence: CASSYLMDRGFGNEQFF. As DNA, the CDR3 is TGTGCCAGCAGCTATTTGATGGACAGGGGATTTGGGAATGAGCAGTTCTTC. Filled out from reference TRBV5-5 and TRBJ2-1, the complete variable domain reads DAGVTQSPTHLIKTRGQQVTLRCSPISGHKSVSWYQQVLGQGPQFIFQYYEKEERGRGNFPDRFSARQFPNYSSELNVNALLLGDSALYLCASSYLMDRGFGNEQFFGPGTRLTVL.

The chain recombines TRBV4-1 with TRBJ2-1, with 9 positions matching TRBD2. Germline V lookup: CDR1 MGHRA, CDR2 YSYEKL. The ends lost 4 bases at V and 4 bases at J; junction bases unmatched: 11. The CDR3 length is 17 residues. CDR3 amino acids: CASSPGSLAGRYNEQFF. The DNA of the CDR3 is TGCGCCAGCAGCCCGGGCTCCCTAGCGGGACGATACAATGAGCAGTTCTTC.

CDR3 amino acids: CAWSSTEYTEAFF. The DNA of the CDR3 is TGTGCCTGGAGTTCCACGGAGTACACTGAAGCTTTCTTT. The J gene is TRBJ1-1, the V gene TRBV30, with no clear D. The V gene's germline CDR1 is GTSNPN and CDR2 SVGIG (reference sequence). V shed 2 bases and J shed 3 bases, with 10 bases lying between them. CDR3 length equals 13 residues.

The J gene is TRBJ2-7, the V gene TRBV7-6; the match to TRBD2 covers 8 bases. The J segment lost 2 bases and the V segment lost 2 bases, leaving 5 bases of the junction unmatched. CDR1 SGHVS and CDR2 FNYEAQ come from the germline V gene. CDR3 size: 15 residues. The CDR3 protein is CASSLNIAGTYEQYF. As DNA, the CDR3 is TGTGCCAGCAGCTTAAACATAGCGGGAACCTACGAGCAGTACTTC.

V gene TRBV27 combines with J gene TRBJ2-2; 7 nucleotides agree with TRBD1. The CDR3 sequence is 14 residues long. Germline CDR1 is MNHEY and CDR2 is SMNVEV (reference sequence). Unmatched junction bases numbered 4, after V lost 7 bases and J lost 2 bases. The CDR3 spells CASTTGANTGELFF. The CDR3 DNA is TGTGCCAGCACTACAGGGGCTAACACCGGGGAGCTGTTTTTT.

V gene TRBV6-5 combines with J gene TRBJ1-2; possibly TRBD1 for D (5 bases). The CDR3 loop spans 14 amino acids. Germline V gene lookup returns CDR1 MNHEY and CDR2 SVGAGI. With 0 bases removed from V and 5 bases from J, the gap between germline ends came to 10 bases. As DNA, the CDR3 is TGTGCCAGCAGTTACTCGAACAGGCCGTATGGCTACACCTTC. It translates to CASSYSNRPYGYTF.

The J gene is TRBJ1-1, the V gene TRBV29-1; 8 nucleotides align to TRBD1. Germline-derived CDR1 and CDR2 are SQVTM and ANQGSEA. The V segment lost 1 base and the J segment 7 bases; nucleotides outside the gene matches: 8. The CDR3 covers 14 residues. The CDR3 DNA reads as TGCAGCGTTGAAGCCCACGACAGGGGCCGTGAAGCTTTCTTT. It codes for CSVEAHDRGREAFF.

This rearrangement joins TRBV7-9 to TRBJ2-7, with a tentative D call TRBD1 (5 bases). V was clipped by 3 bases and J by 7 bases, with 13 bases between them. Germline V gene lookup returns CDR1 SEHNR and CDR2 FQNEAQ (reference sequence). CDR3 length: 13 residues. CDR3 in amino acids: CASSLGPGQEQYF. DNA for the CDR3: TGTGCCAGCAGCTTGGGGCCAGGCCAAGAGCAGTACTTC.

The chain recombines TRBV30 with TRBJ1-6; D not resolved. Germline CDR1 GTSNPN, CDR2 SVGIG (reference sequence). Trimming removed 0 bases from V and 7 bases from J, with 7 bases in between. The CDR3 sequence is 13 residues long. The CDR3 DNA follows: TGTGCCTGGAGTGTATCGAGGAATTCACCCCTCCACTTT. Translating it yields CAWSVSRNSPLHF.

The chain uses TRBV18 and TRBJ2-7; TRBD2 might be the D (6 bases). Trimming removed 1 base from V and 6 bases from J, with 22 bases in between. The germline gives CDR1 KGHSH, CDR2 LQKENI. The CDR3 is 17 amino acids. As DNA, the CDR3 is TGTGCCAGCTCACCACAGTGGGTAGCACTAGCCCGTCCCGAGCAGTACTTC. Translating gives CASSPQWVALARPEQYF.

The genes are TRBV2 and TRBJ1-5, with 8 bases matching TRBD1. The CDR3 sequence is 15 residues long. The V gene's germline CDR1 is SNHLY and CDR2 FYNNEI. V shed 9 bases and J 6 bases; nucleotides not matched to a gene: 13. CDR3 sequence: CASSNDQGAAQPQHF. DNA for the CDR3: TGTGCCAGTTCGAACGACCAGGGGGCCGCTCAGCCCCAGCATTTT.

The chain is built from TRBV5-4 and TRBJ2-7; 7 bases line up with TRBD1. Trimming removed 2 bases from V and 3 bases from J; junction bases left unmatched: 5. This CDR3 is built from 14 residues. CDR1 and CDR2 (germline): SGHNT, YYREEE (reference sequence). CDR3 in amino acids: CASSLQGRGYEQYF. In DNA, the CDR3 is TGTGCCAGCAGCTTACAGGGGAGAGGCTACGAGCAGTACTTC.

The chain is built from TRBV7-9 and TRBJ1-2; D remains ambiguous. This CDR3 contains 15 residues. V dropped 2 bases and J dropped 4 bases, with 14 bases sitting between them. Germline-derived CDR1 and CDR2 are SEHNR and FQNEAQ (reference sequence). CDR3 protein: CASSLTIVDFYGYTF. CDR3 in DNA: TGTGCCAGCAGCTTAACTATTGTGGATTTCTATGGCTACACCTTC.

The chain combines TRBV19 with TRBJ1-1; TRBD1 aligns across 7 bases. This CDR3 is 13 amino acids long. The junction had 0 bases not matched to a gene; V was cut back by 5 bases and J by 0 bases. CDR1 is LNHDA, CDR2 SQIVND, per germline (reference sequence). The CDR3 loop reads CASSDRVNTEAFF. The CDR3 coding sequence is TGTGCCAGTAGTGACAGGGTGAACACTGAAGCTTTCTTT.

V is TRBV10-3 and J is TRBJ1-5; possible D gene TRBD1, 6 bases. Trimming took 2 bases from V and 3 from J, leaving 14 bases between them. Germline lookup yields CDR1 ENHRY and CDR2 SYGVKD. The CDR3 loop spans 16 amino acids. CDR3 in DNA: TGTGCCATCAGTGAGCGTGCAGGGGCTGACAATCAGCCCCAGCATTTT. This codes for CAISERAGADNQPQHF.

The V call is TRBV6-1, the J call TRBJ1-2, with 12 bases aligning to TRBD1. Germline V gene data show CDR1 as MNHNS and CDR2 as SASEGT. The CDR3 covers 15 residues. The junction had 8 bases not matched to a gene; V was cut back by 7 bases and J by 5 bases. CDR3 nucleotide sequence: TGTGCCAGCAAGAGGGGGACAGGGGGCTCATATGGCTACACCTTC. This translates into CASKRGTGGSYGYTF.

This chain links TRBV4-1 with TRBJ2-3, with 10 bases lining up with TRBD2. The length of the CDR3 is 17 residues. V was pared by 5 bases and J by 5 bases, with 13 bases of the junction left unmatched. Germline values: CDR1 MGHRA, CDR2 YSYEKL. In DNA form, the CDR3 reads TGCGCCAGCAGCACAAACCCCCTAGCGGGAGATGTAGATACGCAGTATTTT. Translating gives CASSTNPLAGDVDTQYF.

A single count supports this clone. The rearrangement links TRBV5-1 to TRBJ2-7; TRBD2 agrees at 8 bases. Germline assignment: CDR1 SGHRS and CDR2 YFSETQ. The junction had 1 base not matched to a gene; V was cut back by 0 bases and J by 2 bases. The CDR3 contains 14 residues. The CDR3 spells CASSLGTSPYEQYF. As DNA, the CDR3 is TGCGCCAGCAGCTTGGGGACTAGCCCCTACGAGCAGTACTTC.